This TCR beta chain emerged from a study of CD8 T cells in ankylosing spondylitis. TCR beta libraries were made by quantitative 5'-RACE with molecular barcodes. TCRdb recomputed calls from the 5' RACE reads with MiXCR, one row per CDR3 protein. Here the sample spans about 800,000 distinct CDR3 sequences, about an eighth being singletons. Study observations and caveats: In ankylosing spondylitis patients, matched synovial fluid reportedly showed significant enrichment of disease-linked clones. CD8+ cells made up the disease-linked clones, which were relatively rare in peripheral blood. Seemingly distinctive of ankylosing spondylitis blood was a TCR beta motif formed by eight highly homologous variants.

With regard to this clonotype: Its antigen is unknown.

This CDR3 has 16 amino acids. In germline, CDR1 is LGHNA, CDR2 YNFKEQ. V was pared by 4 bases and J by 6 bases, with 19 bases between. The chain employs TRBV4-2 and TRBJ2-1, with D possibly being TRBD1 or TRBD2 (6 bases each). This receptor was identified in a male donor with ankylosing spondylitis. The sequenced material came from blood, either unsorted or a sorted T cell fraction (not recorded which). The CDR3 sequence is CASSLEGGAPGNEQFF. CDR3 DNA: TGTGCCAGCAGCCTCGAGGGGGGCGCACCGGGCAATGAGCAGTTCTTC.